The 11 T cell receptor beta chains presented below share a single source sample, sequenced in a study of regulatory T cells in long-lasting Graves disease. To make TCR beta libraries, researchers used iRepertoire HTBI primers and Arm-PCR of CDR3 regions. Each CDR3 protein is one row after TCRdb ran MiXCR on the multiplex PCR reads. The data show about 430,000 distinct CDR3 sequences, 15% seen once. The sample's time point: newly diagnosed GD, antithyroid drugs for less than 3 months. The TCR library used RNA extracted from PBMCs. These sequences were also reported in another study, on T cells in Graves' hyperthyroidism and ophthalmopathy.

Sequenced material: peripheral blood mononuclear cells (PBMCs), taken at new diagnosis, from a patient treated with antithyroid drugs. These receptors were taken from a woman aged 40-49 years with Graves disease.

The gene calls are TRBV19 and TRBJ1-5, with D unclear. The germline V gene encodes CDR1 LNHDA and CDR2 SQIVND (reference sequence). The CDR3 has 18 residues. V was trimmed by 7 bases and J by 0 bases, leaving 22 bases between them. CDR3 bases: TGTGCCAGTAATGCGAGATACGTACAGCGTAATAGCAATCAGCCCCAGCATTTT. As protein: CASNARYVQRNSNQPQHF.

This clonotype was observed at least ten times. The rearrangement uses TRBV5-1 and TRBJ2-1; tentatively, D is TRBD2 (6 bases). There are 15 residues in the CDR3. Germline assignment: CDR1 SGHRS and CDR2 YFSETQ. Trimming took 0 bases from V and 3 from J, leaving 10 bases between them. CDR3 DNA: TGCGCCAGCAGCTTGGGGGACTTATTCTACAATGAGCAGTTCTTC. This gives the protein CASSLGDLFYNEQFF.

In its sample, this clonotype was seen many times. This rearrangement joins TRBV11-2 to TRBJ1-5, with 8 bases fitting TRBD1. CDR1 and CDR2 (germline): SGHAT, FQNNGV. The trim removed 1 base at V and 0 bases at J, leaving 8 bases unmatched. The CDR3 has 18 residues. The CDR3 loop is CASSLVPGQVDSNQPQHF. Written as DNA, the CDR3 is TGTGCCAGCAGCTTAGTCCCGGGACAGGTTGATAGCAATCAGCCCCAGCATTTT.

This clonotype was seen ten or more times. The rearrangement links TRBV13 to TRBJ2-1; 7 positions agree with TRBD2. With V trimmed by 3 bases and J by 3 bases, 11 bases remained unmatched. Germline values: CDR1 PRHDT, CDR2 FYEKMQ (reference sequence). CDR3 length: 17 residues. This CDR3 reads CASSLGPGLTYYNEQFF. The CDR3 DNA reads TGTGCCAGCAGCTTGGGGCCGGGACTAACCTACTACAATGAGCAGTTCTTC. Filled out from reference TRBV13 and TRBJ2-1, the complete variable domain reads AAGVIQSPRHLIKEKRETATLKCYPIPRHDTVYWYQQGPGQDPQFLISFYEKMQSDKGSIPDRFSAQQFSDYHSELNMSSLELGDSALYFCASSLGPGLTYYNEQFFGPGTRLTVL.

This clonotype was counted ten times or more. The CDR3 DNA is TGTGCCAGCAGTTTATTCCAGGGGGCGGGGGTGAACACTGAAGCTTTCTTT. Translation gives CASSLFQGAGVNTEAFF. V usage is TRBV28 and J usage is TRBJ1-1; TRBD1 matches at 8 bases. After removal of 1 base from V and 0 bases from J, the junction contained 7 bases not matched to a gene. The CDR3 covers 17 residues. Germline CDR1 and CDR2: MDHEN and SYDVKM.

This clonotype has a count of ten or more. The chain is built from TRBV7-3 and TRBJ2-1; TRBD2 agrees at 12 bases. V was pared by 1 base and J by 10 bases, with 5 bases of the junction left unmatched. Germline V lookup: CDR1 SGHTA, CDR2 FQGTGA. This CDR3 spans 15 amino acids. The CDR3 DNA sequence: TGTGCCAGCAGCTTAATGACTAGCGGGAGTCTCGAGCAGTTCTTC. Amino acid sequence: CASSLMTSGSLEQFF.

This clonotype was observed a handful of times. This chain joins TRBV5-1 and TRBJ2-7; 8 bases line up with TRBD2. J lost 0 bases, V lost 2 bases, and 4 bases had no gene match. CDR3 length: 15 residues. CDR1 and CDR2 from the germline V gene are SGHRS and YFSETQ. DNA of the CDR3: TGCGCCAGCAGCTTTTATAGCGGGACCTCCTACGAGCAGTACTTC. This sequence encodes CASSFYSGTSYEQYF.

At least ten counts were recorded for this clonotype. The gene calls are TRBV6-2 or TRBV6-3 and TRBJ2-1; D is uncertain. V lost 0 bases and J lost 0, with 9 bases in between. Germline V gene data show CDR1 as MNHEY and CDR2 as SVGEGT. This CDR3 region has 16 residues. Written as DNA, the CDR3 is TGTGCCAGCAGTTACTCACCGGGTAGCTCCTACAATGAGCAGTTCTTC. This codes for CASSYSPGSSYNEQFF.

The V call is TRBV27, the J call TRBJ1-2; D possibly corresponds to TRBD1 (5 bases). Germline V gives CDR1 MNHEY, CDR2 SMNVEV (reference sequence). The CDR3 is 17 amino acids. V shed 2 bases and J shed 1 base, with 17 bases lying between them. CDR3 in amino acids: CASSLRGVTEINYGYTF. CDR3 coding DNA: TGTGCCAGCAGTTTAAGAGGGGTTACAGAAATTAACTATGGCTACACCTTC.

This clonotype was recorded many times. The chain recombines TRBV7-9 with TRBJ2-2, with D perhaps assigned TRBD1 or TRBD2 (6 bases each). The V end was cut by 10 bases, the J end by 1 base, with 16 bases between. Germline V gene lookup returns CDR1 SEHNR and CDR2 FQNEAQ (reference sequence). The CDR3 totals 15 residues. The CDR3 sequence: CATPPRGLNTGELFF. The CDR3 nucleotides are TGTGCCACCCCTCCCCGGGGGCTGAACACCGGGGAGCTGTTTTTT.

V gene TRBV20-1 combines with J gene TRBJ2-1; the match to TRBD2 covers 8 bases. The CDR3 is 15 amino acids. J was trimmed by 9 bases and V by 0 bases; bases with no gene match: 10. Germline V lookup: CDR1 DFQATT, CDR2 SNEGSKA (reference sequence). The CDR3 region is CSARDIAGWVSEQFF. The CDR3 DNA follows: TGCAGTGCTAGAGATATAGCGGGGTGGGTATCTGAGCAGTTCTTC.